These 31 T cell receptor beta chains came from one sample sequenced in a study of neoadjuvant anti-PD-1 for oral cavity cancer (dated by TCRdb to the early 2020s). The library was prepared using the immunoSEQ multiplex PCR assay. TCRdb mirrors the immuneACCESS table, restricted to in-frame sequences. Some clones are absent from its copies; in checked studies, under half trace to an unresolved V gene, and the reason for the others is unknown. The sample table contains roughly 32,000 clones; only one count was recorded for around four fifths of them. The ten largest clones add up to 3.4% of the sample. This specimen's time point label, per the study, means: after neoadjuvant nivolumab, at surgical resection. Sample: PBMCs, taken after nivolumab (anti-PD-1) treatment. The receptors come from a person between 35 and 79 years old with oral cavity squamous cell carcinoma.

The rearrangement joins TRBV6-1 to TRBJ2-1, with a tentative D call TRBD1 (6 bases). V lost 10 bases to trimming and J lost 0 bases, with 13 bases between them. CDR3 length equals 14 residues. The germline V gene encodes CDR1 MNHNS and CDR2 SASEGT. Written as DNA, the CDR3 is TGTGCCATATTCAGGGGTAGCTCCTACAATGAGCAGTTCTTC. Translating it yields CAIFRGSSYNEQFF.

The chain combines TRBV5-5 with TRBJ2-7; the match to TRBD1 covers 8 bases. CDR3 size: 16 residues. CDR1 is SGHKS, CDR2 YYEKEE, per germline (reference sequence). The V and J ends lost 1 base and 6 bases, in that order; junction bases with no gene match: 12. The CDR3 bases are TGTGCCAGCAGCTTGTTACTCCCTCAGGGGGCTGGCGAGCAGTACTTC. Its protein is CASSLLLPQGAGEQYF. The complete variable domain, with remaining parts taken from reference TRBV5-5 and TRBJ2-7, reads DAGVTQSPTHLIKTRGQQVTLRCSPISGHKSVSWYQQVLGQGPQFIFQYYEKEERGRGNFPDRFSARQFPNYSSELNVNALLLGDSALYLCASSLLLPQGAGEQYFGPGTRLTVT.

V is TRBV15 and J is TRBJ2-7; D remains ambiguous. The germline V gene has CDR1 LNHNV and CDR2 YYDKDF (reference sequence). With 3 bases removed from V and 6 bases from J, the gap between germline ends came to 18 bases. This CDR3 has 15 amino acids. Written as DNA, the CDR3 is TGTGCCACCAGCAGTCCCTCTGGCGAACTCTCCGAGCAGTACTTC. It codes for CATSSPSGELSEQYF.

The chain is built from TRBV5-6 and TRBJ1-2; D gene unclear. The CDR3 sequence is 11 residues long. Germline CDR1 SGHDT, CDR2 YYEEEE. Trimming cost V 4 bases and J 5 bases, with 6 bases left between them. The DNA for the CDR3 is TGTGCCAGCAGCGGCGATTATGGCTACACCTTC. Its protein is CASSGDYGYTF.

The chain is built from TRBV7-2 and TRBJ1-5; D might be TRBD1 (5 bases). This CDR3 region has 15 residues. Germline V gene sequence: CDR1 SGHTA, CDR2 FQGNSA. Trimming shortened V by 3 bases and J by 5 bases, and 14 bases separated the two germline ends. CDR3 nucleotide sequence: TGTGCCAGCAGCTTGACAACGGGGGTGGATCAGCCCCAGCATTTT. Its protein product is CASSLTTGVDQPQHF.

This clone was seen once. The CDR3 protein is CASSLVGGNEQFF. The CDR3 region has the DNA TGTGCCAGCAGTTTAGTAGGTGGCAATGAGCAGTTCTTC. The J gene is TRBJ2-1, the V gene TRBV27; no clear D gene. CDR1 MNHEY and CDR2 SMNVEV come from the germline V gene (reference sequence). CDR3 length: 13 residues. Trimming stripped 2 bases from V and 6 bases from J, with 8 bases between.

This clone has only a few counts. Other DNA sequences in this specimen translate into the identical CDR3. CDR3 bases: TGTGCCAGCTCACCCCAGGGAGCAGAGACCCAGTACTTC. Translated: CASSPQGAETQYF. The J gene is TRBJ2-5, the V gene TRBV18, with D possibly called TRBD1 or TRBD2 (5 bases each). The CDR3 is 13 residues long. Trimming took 3 bases from V and 4 from J, leaving 9 bases between them. The V gene's germline CDR1 is KGHSH and CDR2 LQKENI.

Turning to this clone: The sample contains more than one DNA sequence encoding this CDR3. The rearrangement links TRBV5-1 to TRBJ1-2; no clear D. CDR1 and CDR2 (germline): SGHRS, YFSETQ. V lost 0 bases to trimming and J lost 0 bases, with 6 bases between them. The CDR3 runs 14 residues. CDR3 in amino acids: CASSLDSTNYGYTF. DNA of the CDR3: TGCGCCAGCAGCTTGGACAGCACTAACTATGGCTACACCTTC.

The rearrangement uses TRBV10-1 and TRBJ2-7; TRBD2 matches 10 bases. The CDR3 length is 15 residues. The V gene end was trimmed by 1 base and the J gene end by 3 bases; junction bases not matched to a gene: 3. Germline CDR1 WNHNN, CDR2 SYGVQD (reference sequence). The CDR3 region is CASSEFASGSYEQYF. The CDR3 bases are TGCGCCAGCAGTGAGTTCGCTAGCGGGAGCTACGAGCAGTACTTC.

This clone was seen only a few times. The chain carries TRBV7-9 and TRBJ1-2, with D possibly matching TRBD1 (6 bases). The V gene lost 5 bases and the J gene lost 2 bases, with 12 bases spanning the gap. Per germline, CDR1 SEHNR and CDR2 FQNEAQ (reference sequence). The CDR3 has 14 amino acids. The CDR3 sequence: CASSEGQNNYGYTF. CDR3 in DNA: TGTGCCAGCAGCGAGGGACAAAACAACTATGGCTACACCTTC.

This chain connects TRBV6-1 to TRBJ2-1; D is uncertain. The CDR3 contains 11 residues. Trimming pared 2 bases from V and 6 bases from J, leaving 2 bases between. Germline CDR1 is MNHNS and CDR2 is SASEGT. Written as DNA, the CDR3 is TGTGCCAGCAGTGAACTCAATGAGCAGTTCTTC. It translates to CASSELNEQFF.

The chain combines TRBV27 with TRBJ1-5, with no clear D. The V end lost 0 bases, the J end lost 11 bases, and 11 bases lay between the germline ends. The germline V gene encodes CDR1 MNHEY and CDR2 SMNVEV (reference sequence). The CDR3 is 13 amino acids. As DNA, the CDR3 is TGTGCCAGCAGTTTATCCGAACGGCAGGCCCAGCATTTT. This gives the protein CASSLSERQAQHF.

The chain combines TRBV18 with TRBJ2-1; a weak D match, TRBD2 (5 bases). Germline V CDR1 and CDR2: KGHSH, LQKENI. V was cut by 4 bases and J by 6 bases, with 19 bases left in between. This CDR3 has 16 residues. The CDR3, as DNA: TGTGCCAGCTCACTTGCGGGCCAGACCGCCGGCAATGAGCAGTTCTTC. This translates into CASSLAGQTAGNEQFF.

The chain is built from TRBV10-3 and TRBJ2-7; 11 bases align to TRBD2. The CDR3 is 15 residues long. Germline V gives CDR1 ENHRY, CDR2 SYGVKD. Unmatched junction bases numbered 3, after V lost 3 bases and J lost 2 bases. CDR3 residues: CAISDPSGGPYEQYF. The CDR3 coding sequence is TGTGCCATCAGTGACCCTAGCGGGGGGCCCTACGAGCAGTACTTC.

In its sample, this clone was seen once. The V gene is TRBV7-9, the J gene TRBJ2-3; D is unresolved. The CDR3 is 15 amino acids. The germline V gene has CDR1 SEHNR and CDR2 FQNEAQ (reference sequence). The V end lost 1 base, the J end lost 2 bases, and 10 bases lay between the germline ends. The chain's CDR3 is CASSLDTGNTDTQYF. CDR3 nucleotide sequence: TGTGCCAGCAGCTTAGATACCGGAAACACAGATACGCAGTATTTT.

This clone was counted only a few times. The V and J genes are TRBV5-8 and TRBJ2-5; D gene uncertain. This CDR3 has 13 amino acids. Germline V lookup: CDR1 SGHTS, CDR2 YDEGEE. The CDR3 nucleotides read TGTGCGACCGTAAAGGACCGTCAAGAGACCCAGTACTTC. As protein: CATVKDRQETQYF.

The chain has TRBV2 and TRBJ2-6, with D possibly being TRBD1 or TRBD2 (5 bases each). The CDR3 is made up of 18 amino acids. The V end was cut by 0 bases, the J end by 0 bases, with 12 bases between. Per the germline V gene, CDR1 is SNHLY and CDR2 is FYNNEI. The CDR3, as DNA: TGTGCCAGCAGTGAAGCGAAGGGACGTCTCTCTGGGGCCAACGTCCTGACTTTC. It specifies CASSEAKGRLSGANVLTF.

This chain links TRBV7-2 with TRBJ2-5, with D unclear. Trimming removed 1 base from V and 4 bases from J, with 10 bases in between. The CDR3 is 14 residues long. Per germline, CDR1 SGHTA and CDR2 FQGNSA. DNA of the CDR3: TGTGCCAGCAGCTTAGATCCTGGTTTAGAGACCCAGTACTTC. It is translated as CASSLDPGLETQYF.

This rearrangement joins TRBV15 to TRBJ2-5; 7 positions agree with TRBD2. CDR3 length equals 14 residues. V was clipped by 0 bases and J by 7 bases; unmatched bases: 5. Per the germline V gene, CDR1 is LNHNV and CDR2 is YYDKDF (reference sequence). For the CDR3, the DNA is TGTGCCACCAGCAGAGATAAGGGAGGGGCGACCCAGTACTTC. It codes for CATSRDKGGATQYF.

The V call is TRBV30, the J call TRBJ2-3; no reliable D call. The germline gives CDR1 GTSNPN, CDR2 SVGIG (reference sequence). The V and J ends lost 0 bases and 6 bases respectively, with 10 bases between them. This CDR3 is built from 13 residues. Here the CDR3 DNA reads TGTGCCTGGAGTGTTGATCCTTCGGATACGCAGTATTTT. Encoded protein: CAWSVDPSDTQYF. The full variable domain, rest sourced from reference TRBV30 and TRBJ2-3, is SQTIHQWPATLVQPVGSPLSLECTVEGTSNPNLYWYRQAAGRGLQLLFYSVGIGQISSEVPQNLSASRPQDRQFILSSKKLLLSDSGFYLCAWSVDPSDTQYFGPGTRLTVL.

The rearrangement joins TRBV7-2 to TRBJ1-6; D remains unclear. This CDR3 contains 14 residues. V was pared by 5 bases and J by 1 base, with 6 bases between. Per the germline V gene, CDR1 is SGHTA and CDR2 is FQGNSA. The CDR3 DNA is TGTGCCAGCAGCGCGATTTCCTATAATTCACCCCTCCACTTT. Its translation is CASSAISYNSPLHF.

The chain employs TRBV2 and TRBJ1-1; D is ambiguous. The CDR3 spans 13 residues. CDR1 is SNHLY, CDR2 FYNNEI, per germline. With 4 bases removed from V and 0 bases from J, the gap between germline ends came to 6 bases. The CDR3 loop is CASSAVLNTEAFF. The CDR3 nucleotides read TGTGCCAGCAGTGCGGTGTTGAACACTGAAGCTTTCTTT.

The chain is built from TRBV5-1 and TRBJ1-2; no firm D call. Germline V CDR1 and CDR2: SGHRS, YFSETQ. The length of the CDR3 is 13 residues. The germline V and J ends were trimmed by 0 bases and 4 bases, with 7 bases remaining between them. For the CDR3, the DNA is TGCGCCAGCAGCTTGGAGCGGATCTATGGCTACACCTTC. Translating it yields CASSLERIYGYTF.

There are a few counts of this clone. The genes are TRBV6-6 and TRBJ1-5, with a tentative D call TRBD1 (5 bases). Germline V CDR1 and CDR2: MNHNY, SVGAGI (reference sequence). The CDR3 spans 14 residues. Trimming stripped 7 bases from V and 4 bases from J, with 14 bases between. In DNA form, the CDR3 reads TGTGCCAGCACCCTACCGGGGGTGAATCAGCCCCAGCATTTT. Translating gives CASTLPGVNQPQHF.

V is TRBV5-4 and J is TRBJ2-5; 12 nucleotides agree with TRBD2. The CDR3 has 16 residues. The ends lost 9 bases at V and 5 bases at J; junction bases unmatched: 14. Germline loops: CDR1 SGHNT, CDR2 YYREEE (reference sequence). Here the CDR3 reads CATIARPSGGAETQYF. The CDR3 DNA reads TGTGCCACGATAGCAAGGCCTAGCGGGGGGGCGGAGACCCAGTACTTC.

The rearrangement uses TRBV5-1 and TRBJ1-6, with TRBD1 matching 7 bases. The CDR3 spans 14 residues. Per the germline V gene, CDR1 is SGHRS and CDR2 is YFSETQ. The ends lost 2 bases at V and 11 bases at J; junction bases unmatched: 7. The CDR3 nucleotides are TGCGCCAGCAGCTTACAGGGGAATCAGGCACCCCTCCACTTT. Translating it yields CASSLQGNQAPLHF.

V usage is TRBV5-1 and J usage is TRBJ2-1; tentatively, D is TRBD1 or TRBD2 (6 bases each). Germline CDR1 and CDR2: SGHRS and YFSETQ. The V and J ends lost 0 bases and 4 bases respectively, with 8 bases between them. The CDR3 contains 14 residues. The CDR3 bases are TGCGCCAGCAGCTTGGAGGGGGGTTACAATGAGCAGTTCTTC. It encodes CASSLEGGYNEQFF.

The CDR3 region has the DNA TGTGCCAGCAGTGGTCAACAGCAAGAGACCCAGTACTTC. It is translated as CASSGQQQETQYF. The chain joins TRBV6-1 to TRBJ2-5; D is uncertain. The germline CDR1 and CDR2 sequences are MNHNS and SASEGT. This CDR3 spans 13 amino acids. Trimming stripped 4 bases from V and 2 bases from J, with 8 bases between.

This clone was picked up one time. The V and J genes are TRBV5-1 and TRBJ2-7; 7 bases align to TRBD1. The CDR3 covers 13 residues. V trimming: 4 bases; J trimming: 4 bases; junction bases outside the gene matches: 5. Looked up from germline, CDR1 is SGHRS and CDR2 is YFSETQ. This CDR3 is CASSQDRPYEQYF. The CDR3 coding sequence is TGCGCCAGCAGCCAGGACAGGCCGTACGAGCAGTACTTC.

The CDR3: CASSQDLDRQSNTGELFF. The CDR3 DNA follows: TGCGCCAGCAGCCAAGATCTGGATCGACAGTCTAACACCGGGGAGCTGTTTTTT. This rearrangement joins TRBV4-3 to TRBJ2-2, with a possible D match to TRBD1 (5 bases). With 0 bases removed from V and 2 bases from J, the gap between germline ends came to 16 bases. Germline CDR1 reads LGHNA; CDR2 reads YSLEER. The CDR3 extends over 18 amino acids.

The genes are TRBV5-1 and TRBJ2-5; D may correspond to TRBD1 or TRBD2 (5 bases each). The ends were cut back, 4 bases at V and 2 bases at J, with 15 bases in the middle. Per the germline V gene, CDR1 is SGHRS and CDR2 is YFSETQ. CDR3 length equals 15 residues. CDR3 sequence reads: CASSPSLGEQETQYF. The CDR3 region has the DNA TGCGCCAGCAGCCCTAGTTTGGGGGAGCAAGAGACCCAGTACTTC.